This T cell receptor beta chain was captured in a study of response to subunit inactivated influenza vaccine. In TCRdb, the RT-PCR reads were re-called with MiXCR into one record per CDR3 protein. The sample includes approximately 520,000 distinct CDR3 sequences, roughly 25% of them seen just once. Germline V gene lookup returns CDR1 SGHTA and CDR2 FQGNSA. Trimming removed 1 base at V and 6 bases at J, with 9 bases between. This CDR3 region has 13 residues. This clonotype turned up a few times. The V gene is TRBV7-2, the J gene TRBJ1-2, with D possibly matching TRBD1 (5 bases). The TCR sequence derives from a man over 45 who received an inactivated influenza vaccine. Sample: CD4+ T cells sorted from PBMCs, taken more than 4 days after vaccination. The CDR3 DNA follows: TGTGCCAGCAGCTTAGGGGCCAGGGATGGCTACACCTTC. As protein: CASSLGARDGYTF.